These 22 T cell receptor beta chains came from one sample sequenced in a study of T cell repertoires in cytomegalovirus infection. No cognate antigen is known for these TCRs. TCRdb independently ran MiXCR on the reads; one entry per CDR3 protein. There are 450,000 to 600,000 distinct CDR3 sequences in the sample; under 45% occur only once, and 35% to 50% lies in the top ten. The starting material was cultured PBMCs, obtained from culture after CMV antigen stimulation. These receptors all come from a human donor in good health (CMV status not recorded). Some clones in this sample may be carry-over from other donors' samples.

The chain joins TRBV4-1 to TRBJ2-1; D perhaps matches TRBD1 (5 bases). CDR3 length: 15 residues. Germline-derived CDR1 and CDR2 are MGHRA and YSYEKL. Trimming left V 4 bases short and J 5 bases short, with 15 bases between. CDR3 sequence reads: CASSPDRTIDNEQFF. The CDR3 DNA is TGCGCCAGCAGCCCTGACAGAACGATTGACAATGAGCAGTTCTTC.

This clonotype was observed a handful of times. The rearrangement links TRBV7-6 to TRBJ2-3, with 9 bases aligning to TRBD2. The CDR3 is 16 residues long. Germline CDR1 and CDR2: SGHVS and FNYEAQ. V gave up 5 bases and J gave up 4 bases; unmatched junction bases: 10. DNA for the CDR3: TGTGCCAGCAGCCCAAGTCGCGGGAGGGTCTCAGATACGCAGTATTTT. Translation: CASSPSRGRVSDTQYF.

The chain has TRBV7-8 and TRBJ2-2; no reliable D call. V lost 1 base, J lost 6 bases, and 9 bases lay in between. The CDR3 extends over 14 amino acids. Germline V CDR1 and CDR2: SGHVS, FQNEAQ. The CDR3, as DNA: TGTGCCAGCAGCTTAGTTGAAGGACCCGGGGAGCTGTTTTTT. It yields the protein CASSLVEGPGELFF.

The chain couples TRBV4-1 to TRBJ2-7; D is ambiguous. Trimming shortened V by 0 bases and J by 9 bases, and 12 bases separated the two germline ends. Looked up from germline, CDR1 is MGHRA and CDR2 is YSYEKL. This CDR3 contains 13 residues. The CDR3 coding sequence is TGCGCCAGCAGCCAAGAGGTAGGGTTGCCGCAGTACTTC. It translates to CASSQEVGLPQYF.

The genes are TRBV6-1 and TRBJ2-1, with 11 bases that match TRBD2. Germline CDR1 is MNHNS and CDR2 is SASEGT. This CDR3 is built from 16 residues. The J segment lost 3 bases and the V segment lost 4 bases, leaving 5 bases of the junction unmatched. CDR3 DNA: TGTGCCAGCAGTGTACTAGCGGGGGACATCTACAATGAGCAGTTCTTC. It encodes CASSVLAGDIYNEQFF.

The chain employs TRBV7-2 and TRBJ1-5; unclear D gene. CDR3 length: 13 amino acids. CDR1 and CDR2 from the germline V gene are SGHTA and FQGNSA. V lost 2 bases and J lost 5, with 7 bases in between. CDR3 DNA: TGTGCCAGCAGCTTACCTTTCGATCAGCCCCAGCATTTT. Amino acids: CASSLPFDQPQHF.

This clonotype was seen a few times. The chain links TRBV6-1 to TRBJ2-2, with D perhaps matching TRBD1 (6 bases). V lost 6 bases to trimming and J lost 6 bases, with 11 bases between them. The CDR3 consists of 13 residues. The germline V gene encodes CDR1 MNHNS and CDR2 SASEGT. The CDR3 region has the DNA TGTGCCAGCAGAGACAGGTCCTCCGGGGAGCTGTTTTTT. It translates to CASRDRSSGELFF.

The genes are TRBV7-7 and TRBJ2-1; 11 bases are shared with TRBD2. Germline loops: CDR1 SSHAT, CDR2 FNYEAQ (reference sequence). V was pared by 5 bases and J by 2 bases, with 2 bases of the junction left unmatched. This CDR3 contains 15 residues. CDR3 DNA: TGTGCCAGCAGCCCTAGCGGGGGGACCTACAATGAGCAGTTCTTC. This encodes CASSPSGGTYNEQFF.

The chain carries TRBV11-2 and TRBJ1-4; possibly TRBD1 for D (5 bases). V lost 5 bases and J 9 bases, leaving 19 bases between the germline ends. CDR3 length: 15 residues. Germline values: CDR1 SGHAT, CDR2 FQNNGV. CDR3 DNA sequence: TGTGCCAGCAGCCCCAGGGACGAAACGTGGAAAAAACTGTTTTTT. It specifies CASSPRDETWKKLFF.

J is TRBJ1-2 and V is TRBV7-2, with unresolved D. Trimming removed 4 bases from V and 1 base from J, with 7 bases in between. Germline-derived CDR1 and CDR2 are SGHTA and FQGNSA. The CDR3 sequence is 13 residues long. CDR3 nucleotide sequence: TGTGCCAGCAGCTCCCTAGTTAACTATGGCTACACCTTC. It yields the protein CASSSLVNYGYTF.

In this sample, this clonotype turned up a few times. This chain uses TRBV10-2 with TRBJ1-1; 7 bases map to TRBD1. J gave up 0 bases and V 6 bases, and 4 bases lay outside the gene matches. This CDR3 is 14 amino acids long. Per germline, CDR1 WSHSY and CDR2 SAAADI. The CDR3 is CASRPTGVNTEAFF. Here the CDR3 DNA reads TGCGCCAGCAGGCCCACAGGGGTGAACACTGAAGCTTTCTTT.

V and J are TRBV5-4 and TRBJ1-2; D call uncertain. This CDR3 contains 14 residues. V was trimmed by 1 base and J by 4 bases, leaving 11 bases between them. The germline V gene has CDR1 SGHNT and CDR2 YYREEE (reference sequence). The CDR3 is CASSLLGFGYGYTF. As DNA, the CDR3 is TGTGCCAGCAGCTTGTTGGGTTTCGGCTATGGCTACACCTTC.

This clonotype was observed a few times. The chain is built from TRBV12-3 or TRBV12-4 and TRBJ1-2; 10 nucleotides align to TRBD1. The CDR3 covers 14 residues. V shed 6 bases, J shed 8 bases, and the junction held 9 bases outside the gene matches. CDR3 region: CASSPSRDRGGYTF. CDR3 in DNA: TGTGCCAGCAGCCCGTCCCGGGACAGGGGCGGCTACACCTTC.

This rearrangement joins TRBV7-2 to TRBJ2-1, with 12 bases that match TRBD2. J gave up 5 bases and V 4 bases, and 18 bases lay outside the gene matches. CDR1 is SGHTA, CDR2 FQGNSA, per germline. The CDR3 consists of 20 residues. The CDR3 DNA follows: TGTGCCAGCAGCTCCATAACCTCACTAGCGGGAGGCCCCAATGACAATGAGCAGTTCTTC. It yields the protein CASSSITSLAGGPNDNEQFF.

A few counts support this clonotype. The rearrangement joins TRBV4-2 to TRBJ1-6; the D gene is possibly TRBD1 (6 bases). The V end was cut by 5 bases, the J end by 0 bases, with 14 bases between. CDR1 is LGHNA and CDR2 is YNFKEQ in the germline V gene. CDR3 size: 17 residues. This CDR3 reads CASSRGGPSSYNSPLHF. CDR3 bases: TGTGCCAGCAGCAGAGGGGGGCCGAGCTCCTATAATTCACCCCTCCACTTT.

This chain joins TRBV7-2 and TRBJ2-1, with D possibly matching TRBD2 (6 bases). The CDR3 spans 15 residues. Germline CDR1 SGHTA, CDR2 FQGNSA. The germline V and J ends were trimmed by 7 bases and 4 bases, with 17 bases remaining between them. Here the CDR3 reads CASTTDGGIYNEQFF. The DNA for the CDR3 is TGTGCCAGCACCACCGACGGGGGTATTTACAATGAGCAGTTCTTC.

The V and J genes are TRBV5-4 and TRBJ2-4; maybe TRBD1 (5 bases). This CDR3 comprises 13 residues. V dropped 4 bases and J dropped 8 bases, with 13 bases sitting between them. CDR1 is SGHNT and CDR2 is YYREEE in the germline V gene (reference sequence). CDR3 protein: CASSAGQGYIQYF. The CDR3 nucleotides are TGTGCCAGCAGCGCCGGCCAGGGATACATTCAGTACTTC.

This clonotype was observed a handful of times. The chain employs TRBV6-8 and TRBJ2-1; 9 bases are a match to TRBD1. This CDR3 is 15 amino acids long. V shed 6 bases and J 8 bases; nucleotides not matched to a gene: 11. Germline V CDR1 and CDR2: MNHGY, SAAAGT. Here the CDR3 reads CASRPQGAGWDEQFF. CDR3 in DNA: TGTGCCAGCAGACCACAGGGGGCGGGGTGGGATGAGCAGTTCTTC.

The chain is built from TRBV7-4 and TRBJ2-7; 10 nucleotides align to TRBD1. CDR1 and CDR2 (germline): SGHVT, SQSDAQ. This CDR3 is built from 14 residues. Losses at the gene ends were 5 bases for V and 5 bases for J; bases not matched to a gene: 6. The DNA of the CDR3 is TGTGCCAGCAGCCCCGGGACAGGGGAGAACGAGCAGTACTTC. Protein: CASSPGTGENEQYF.

The rearrangement links TRBV10-3 to TRBJ2-3; 8 nucleotides agree with TRBD2. Losses at the gene ends were 0 bases for V and 1 base for J; bases not matched to a gene: 0. The germline V gene encodes CDR1 ENHRY and CDR2 SYGVKD. CDR3 length equals 15 residues. CDR3 in amino acids: CAISESLAGTDTQYF. The CDR3 bases are TGTGCCATCAGTGAGTCACTAGCGGGCACAGATACGCAGTATTTT.

The chain links TRBV20-1 to TRBJ2-5; perhaps TRBD2 as D (5 bases). CDR1 is DFQATT, CDR2 SNEGSKA, per germline (reference sequence). CDR3 length: 15 residues. Trimming shortened V by 0 bases and J by 3 bases, and 14 bases separated the two germline ends. The chain's CDR3 is CSARDRASSKETQYF. In DNA form, the CDR3 reads TGCAGTGCTAGAGATCGGGCTAGCTCTAAAGAGACCCAGTACTTC.

The table lists this clonotype with a few counts. The chain has TRBV27 and TRBJ2-7; a possible D gene is TRBD2 (7 bases). Between the trimmed V and J ends, which lost 7 bases and 1 base, there was a span of 17 bases. Germline V gene sequence: CDR1 MNHEY, CDR2 SMNVEV (reference sequence). This CDR3 is 15 amino acids long. DNA for the CDR3: TGTGCCAGCACCAGGGGAGGGGCGGGTTCCTACGAGCAGTACTTC. It codes for CASTRGGAGSYEQYF.